Following are 20 T cell receptor beta chains from one sample sequenced in a study of OX40 agonist ivuxolimab in advanced cancers. The protocol was immunoSEQ multiplex PCR, while the TCRdb copy is restricted to in-frame clones and leaves out a portion. The table records roughly 58,000 clones, approximately 90% of them present only once. The material was CD4+ or CD8+ T cells sorted from blood, obtained in a trial of the OX40 agonist ivuxolimab. The receptors were gathered from an adult with an advanced solid tumor such as melanoma, head and neck, liver or kidney cancer.

The V and J genes are TRBV20-1 and TRBJ2-1, with D unresolved. Germline V gives CDR1 DFQATT, CDR2 SNEGSKA (reference sequence). Trimming shortened V by 6 bases and J by 5 bases, and 8 bases separated the two germline ends. The CDR3 spans 11 residues. The DNA for the CDR3 is TGCAGTGCAAGCACAGACAATGAGCAGTTCTTC. Protein: CSASTDNEQFF.

The table lists this clone with a count of one. This rearrangement joins TRBV28 to TRBJ2-7; 10 nucleotides align to TRBD1. CDR1 and CDR2 (germline): MDHEN, SYDVKM. The V gene end was trimmed by 7 bases and the J gene end by 2 bases; junction bases not matched to a gene: 5. The CDR3 runs to 14 residues. In nucleotides, the CDR3 is TGTGCCAGCAATCTCGACAGGGGGCCCTACGAGCAGTACTTC. Residues: CASNLDRGPYEQYF.

This clone was counted a single time. The rearrangement joins TRBV10-3 to TRBJ1-3; a possible D gene is TRBD1 (6 bases). Germline CDR1 is ENHRY and CDR2 is SYGVKD. Trimming removed 2 bases at V and 4 bases at J, with 12 bases between. The CDR3 consists of 15 residues. This chain's CDR3 is CAISEATGHGNTIYF. The CDR3 DNA sequence: TGTGCCATCAGTGAGGCCACAGGGCACGGAAACACCATATATTTT.

DNA for the CDR3: TGTGCCTGGACCCGTGGCGGGGGGGCAAATGAGCAGTTCTTC. Its protein is CAWTRGGGANEQFF. V and J are TRBV30 and TRBJ2-1, with 9 bases that match TRBD2. Germline V gene data show CDR1 as GTSNPN and CDR2 as SVGIG (reference sequence). The CDR3 has 14 residues. V lost 4 bases, J lost 7 bases, and 8 bases stayed unmatched.

The chain is built from TRBV9 and TRBJ2-3; 11 bases agree with TRBD2. The germline V gene encodes CDR1 SGDLS and CDR2 YYNGEE. The CDR3 runs to 18 residues. V shed 4 bases and J 1 base; nucleotides not matched to a gene: 11. CDR3 in DNA: TGTGCCAGCAGCCCCCGTAGCGGGGGGGCGTTGGGCACAGATACGCAGTATTTT. Its protein product is CASSPRSGGALGTDTQYF.

The rearrangement links TRBV6-1 to TRBJ2-7; TRBD1 matches 8 bases. The CDR3 has 15 residues. V trimming: 4 bases; J trimming: 5 bases; junction bases outside the gene matches: 10. Germline V gene data show CDR1 as MNHNS and CDR2 as SASEGT. Written as DNA, the CDR3 is TGTGCCAGCAGTGGGCGGACAGGGATTGGGAACGAGCAGTACTTC. This codes for CASSGRTGIGNEQYF.

The chain employs TRBV30 and TRBJ1-1; the D is unclear. In germline, CDR1 is GTSNPN, CDR2 SVGIG (reference sequence). Between the trimmed V and J ends, which lost 5 bases and 4 bases, there was a span of 14 bases. The CDR3 contains 13 residues. CDR3 loop: CAWDLGRGTEAFF. The CDR3, as DNA: TGTGCCTGGGACCTCGGCCGGGGCACTGAAGCTTTCTTT.

This chain links TRBV2 with TRBJ1-4; the D gene is possibly TRBD1 (6 bases). Per the germline V gene, CDR1 is SNHLY and CDR2 is FYNNEI. The CDR3 spans 14 residues. The V end was cut by 4 bases, the J end by 6 bases, with 12 bases between. CDR3: CASSVWGQDEKLFF. The CDR3 bases are TGTGCCAGCAGTGTTTGGGGGCAGGATGAAAAACTGTTTTTT.

This chain connects TRBV30 to TRBJ1-1; TRBD1 might be the D (6 bases). V was trimmed by 2 bases and J by 3 bases, leaving 19 bases between them. The CDR3 covers 16 residues. Germline lookup yields CDR1 GTSNPN and CDR2 SVGIG (reference sequence). CDR3 bases: TGTGCCTGGAGTTTGGGGGGCGCGGGGAGGGACACTGAAGCTTTCTTT. Encoded protein: CAWSLGGAGRDTEAFF.

The chain couples TRBV6-5 to TRBJ1-3; 10 bases are a match to TRBD1. The germline gives CDR1 MNHEY, CDR2 SVGAGI. V was pared by 6 bases and J by 8 bases, with 7 bases of the junction left unmatched. There are 14 residues in the CDR3. In nucleotides, the CDR3 is TGTGCCAGCAGACCGGACAGGGGGTTGTACACCATATATTTT. It is translated as CASRPDRGLYTIYF.

This clone was seen only once. The CDR3 DNA sequence: TGTGCCAGCAGTTTGGACAGGGTGAGGGGTGAGACCCAGTACTTC. This codes for CASSLDRVRGETQYF. The chain couples TRBV28 to TRBJ2-5, with 8 bases aligning to TRBD1. This CDR3 spans 15 amino acids. Per germline, CDR1 MDHEN and CDR2 SYDVKM. V dropped 3 bases and J dropped 5; count of bases not matched to a gene: 8. Variable domain in full (rest from reference TRBV28 and TRBJ2-5): DVKVTQSSRYLVKRTGEKVFLECVQDMDHENMFWYRQDPGLGLRLIYFSYDVKMKEKGDIPEGYSVSREKKERFSLILESASTNQTSMYLCASSLDRVRGETQYFGPGTRLLVL.

The chain couples TRBV18 to TRBJ2-7, with TRBD2 matching over 11 bases. Germline V gene lookup returns CDR1 KGHSH and CDR2 LQKENI. This CDR3 has 15 residues. The ends lost 4 bases at V and 3 bases at J; junction bases unmatched: 5. For the CDR3, the DNA is TGTGCCAGCTCACGGGGACTAGCGGAGCGCTACGAGCAGTACTTC. Its translation is CASSRGLAERYEQYF.

V is TRBV5-4 and J is TRBJ2-2; TRBD1 is a possible D gene (6 bases). CDR1 is SGHNT, CDR2 YYREEE, per germline (reference sequence). This CDR3 contains 17 residues. V was trimmed by 4 bases and J by 0 bases, leaving 16 bases between them. The CDR3 loop reads CASSPHPGTSNTGELFF. The CDR3 DNA reads TGTGCCAGCAGCCCACACCCCGGGACATCGAACACCGGGGAGCTGTTTTTT.

The V and J genes are TRBV7-8 and TRBJ2-1, with 9 bases identical to TRBD2. Trimming took 5 bases from V and 8 from J; bases not matched to a gene: 16. Looked up from germline, CDR1 is SGHVS and CDR2 is FQNEAQ. This CDR3 region has 17 residues. This chain's CDR3 is CASSLRRLAERADEQFF. As DNA, the CDR3 is TGTGCCAGCAGCCTACGACGACTAGCGGAGAGGGCCGATGAGCAGTTCTTC.

The rearrangement links TRBV4-1 to TRBJ1-1; D possibly corresponds to TRBD1 (5 bases). V was cut by 1 base and J by 0 bases, with 6 bases left in between. This CDR3 is built from 14 residues. Germline V lookup: CDR1 MGHRA, CDR2 YSYEKL. CDR3 sequence: CASSQVGLNTEAFF. The CDR3, as DNA: TGCGCCAGCAGCCAAGTGGGACTGAACACTGAAGCTTTCTTT.

The V gene is TRBV6-5, the J gene TRBJ2-3; 8 nucleotides line up with TRBD2. CDR3 length: 16 amino acids. In germline, CDR1 is MNHEY, CDR2 SVGAGI. The V and J ends lost 4 bases and 2 bases, in that order; junction bases with no gene match: 8. The CDR3 sequence: CASSSRGGVVTDTQYF. CDR3 sequence (DNA): TGTGCCAGCAGTTCCCGGGGGGGCGTTGTCACAGATACGCAGTATTTT.

This clone was seen only a few times. The chain employs TRBV10-1 and TRBJ2-7; perhaps TRBD1 as D (5 bases). CDR3 length: 13 residues. Per germline, CDR1 WNHNN and CDR2 SYGVQD (reference sequence). Trimming took off 10 bases at V and 1 base at J, with 14 bases between the two ends. CDR3 sequence (DNA): TGCGCCATAAAGGACAAGGGATCCTACGAGCAGTACTTC. It specifies CAIKDKGSYEQYF.

V usage is TRBV29-1 and J usage is TRBJ2-7; D is ambiguous. V was pared by 4 bases and J by 6 bases, with 16 bases between. The length of the CDR3 is 13 residues. Per germline, CDR1 SQVTM and CDR2 ANQGSEA. The DNA of the CDR3 is TGCAGCGTTGCAGGCCGGGCAACGGGCGAGCAGTACTTC. Amino acids: CSVAGRATGEQYF.

The chain combines TRBV7-8 with TRBJ2-1; 8 bases are shared with TRBD2. From germline, CDR1 is SGHVS and CDR2 FQNEAQ. V dropped 3 bases and J dropped 6; count of bases not matched to a gene: 10. This CDR3 has 16 amino acids. The CDR3 sequence: CASSFVATGGVNEQFF. CDR3 nucleotide sequence: TGTGCCAGCAGCTTCGTCGCGACGGGAGGGGTCAATGAGCAGTTCTTC.

The V and J genes are TRBV29-1 and TRBJ2-7, with D unresolved. CDR1 is SQVTM, CDR2 ANQGSEA, per germline. V was pared by 7 bases and J by 0 bases, with 7 bases between. The CDR3 has 11 residues. DNA of the CDR3: TGCAGCGCCTCAGTCTCCTACGAGCAGTACTTC. Translating it yields CSASVSYEQYF.